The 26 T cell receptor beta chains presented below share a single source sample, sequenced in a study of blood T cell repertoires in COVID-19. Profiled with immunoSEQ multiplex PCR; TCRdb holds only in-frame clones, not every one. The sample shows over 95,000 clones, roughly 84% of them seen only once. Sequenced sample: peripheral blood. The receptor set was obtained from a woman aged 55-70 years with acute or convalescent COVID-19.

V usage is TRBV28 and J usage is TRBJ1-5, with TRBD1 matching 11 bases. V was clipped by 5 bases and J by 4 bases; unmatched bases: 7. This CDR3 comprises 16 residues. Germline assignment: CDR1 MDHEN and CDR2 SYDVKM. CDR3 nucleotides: TGTGCCAGCAGTGCCAGGACAGGGGGCCCAAATCAGCCCCAGCATTTT. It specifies CASSARTGGPNQPQHF.

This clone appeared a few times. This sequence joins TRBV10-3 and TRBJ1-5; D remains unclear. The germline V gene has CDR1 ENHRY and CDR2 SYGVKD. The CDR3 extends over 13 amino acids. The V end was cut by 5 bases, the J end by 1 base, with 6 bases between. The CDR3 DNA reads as TGTGCCATCAGTCAGGCGAGCAATCAGCCCCAGCATTTT. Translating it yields CAISQASNQPQHF.

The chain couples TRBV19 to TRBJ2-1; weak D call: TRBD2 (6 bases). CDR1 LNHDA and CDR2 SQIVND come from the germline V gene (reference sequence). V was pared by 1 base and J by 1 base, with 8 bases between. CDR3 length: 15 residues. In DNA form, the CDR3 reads TGTGCCAGTAGTATAGGTGGGAGGTCCTACAATGAGCAGTTCTTC. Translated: CASSIGGRSYNEQFF.

The CDR3 DNA reads TGTGCCAGCAGTTTATCCGGGACACCTGATAGCAATCAGCCCCAGCATTTT. Its translation: CASSLSGTPDSNQPQHF. The chain combines TRBV27 with TRBJ1-5; perhaps TRBD1 as D (6 bases). Per the germline V gene, CDR1 is MNHEY and CDR2 is SMNVEV (reference sequence). The CDR3 spans 17 residues. The V and J ends lost 0 bases and 0 bases respectively, with 12 bases between them.

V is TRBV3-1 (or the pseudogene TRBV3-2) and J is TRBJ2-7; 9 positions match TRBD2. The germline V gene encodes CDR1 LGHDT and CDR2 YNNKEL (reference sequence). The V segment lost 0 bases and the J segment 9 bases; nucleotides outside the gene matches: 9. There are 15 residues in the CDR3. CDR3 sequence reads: CASSQDLLAGPLQYF. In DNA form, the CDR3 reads TGTGCCAGCAGCCAAGATTTGCTAGCGGGGCCCCTGCAGTACTTC.

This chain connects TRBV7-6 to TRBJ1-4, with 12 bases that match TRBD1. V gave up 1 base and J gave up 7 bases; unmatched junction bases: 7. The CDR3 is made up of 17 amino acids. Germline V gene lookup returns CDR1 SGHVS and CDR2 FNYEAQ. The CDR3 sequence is CASSLGGTGGAIEKLFF. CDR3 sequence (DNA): TGTGCCAGCAGCTTAGGCGGGACAGGGGGCGCGATTGAAAAACTGTTTTTT.

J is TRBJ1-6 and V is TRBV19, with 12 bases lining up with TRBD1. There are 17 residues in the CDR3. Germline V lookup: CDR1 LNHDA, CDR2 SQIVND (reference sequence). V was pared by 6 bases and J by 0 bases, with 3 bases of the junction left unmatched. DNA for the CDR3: TGTGCCAGTAGAGGGACAGGGGGCAGCTCCTATAATTCACCCCTCCACTTT. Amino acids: CASRGTGGSSYNSPLHF.

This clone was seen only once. CDR3 protein: CATSRAGHSSYNSPLHF. CDR3 nucleotides: TGTGCCACCAGCAGGGCAGGACACAGCTCCTATAATTCACCCCTCCACTTT. The chain combines TRBV15 with TRBJ1-6; a weak D match, TRBD1 (5 bases). V was clipped by 3 bases and J by 0 bases, with 12 bases between them. The V gene's germline CDR1 is LNHNV and CDR2 YYDKDF (reference sequence). CDR3 length: 17 amino acids.

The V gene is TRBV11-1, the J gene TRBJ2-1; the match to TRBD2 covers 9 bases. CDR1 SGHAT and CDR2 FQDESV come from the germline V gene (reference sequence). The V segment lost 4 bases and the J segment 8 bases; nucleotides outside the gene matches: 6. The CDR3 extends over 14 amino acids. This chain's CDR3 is CASSSRGLAHEQFF. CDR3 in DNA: TGTGCCAGCAGCTCCAGGGGACTAGCCCATGAGCAGTTCTTC.

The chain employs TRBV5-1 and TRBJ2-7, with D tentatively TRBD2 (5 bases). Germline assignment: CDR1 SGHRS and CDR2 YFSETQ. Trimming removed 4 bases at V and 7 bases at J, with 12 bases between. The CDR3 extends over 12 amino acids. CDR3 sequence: CASSPPPGEQYF. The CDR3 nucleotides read TGCGCCAGCAGCCCTCCCCCGGGAGAGCAGTACTTC.

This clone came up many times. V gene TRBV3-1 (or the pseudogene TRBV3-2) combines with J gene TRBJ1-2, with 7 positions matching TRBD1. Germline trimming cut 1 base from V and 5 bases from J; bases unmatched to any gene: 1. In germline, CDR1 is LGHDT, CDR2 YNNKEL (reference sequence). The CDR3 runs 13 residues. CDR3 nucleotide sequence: TGTGCCAGCAGCCAAGGCAGGGGGTATGGCTACACCTTC. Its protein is CASSQGRGYGYTF.

The CDR3 sequence is CASSYSYRNTEAFF. The CDR3 DNA reads as TGTGCCAGCAGTTACTCTTACAGGAACACTGAAGCTTTCTTT. The chain recombines TRBV6-2 or TRBV6-3 with TRBJ1-1, with no clear D. The CDR3 length is 14 residues. Looked up from germline, CDR1 is MNHEY and CDR2 is SVGEGT. Trimming shortened V by 0 bases and J by 1 base, and 6 bases separated the two germline ends.

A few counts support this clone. The CDR3 sequence: CASSLAGTGDEQYF. The CDR3 nucleotides are TGTGCCAGCAGCTTGGCCGGGACAGGGGACGAGCAGTACTTC. The chain employs TRBV5-6 and TRBJ2-7; 10 bases fit TRBD1. Trimming at V came to 0 bases and at J to 5 bases, leaving 2 bases not matched to a gene. This CDR3 comprises 14 residues. Germline-derived CDR1 and CDR2 are SGHDT and YYEEEE.

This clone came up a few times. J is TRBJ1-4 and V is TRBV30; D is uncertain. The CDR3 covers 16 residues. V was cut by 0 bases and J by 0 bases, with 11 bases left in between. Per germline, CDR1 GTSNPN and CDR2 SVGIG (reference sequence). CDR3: CAWSVFNRATNEKLFF. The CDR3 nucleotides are TGTGCCTGGAGTGTATTTAACCGCGCAACTAATGAAAAACTGTTTTTT. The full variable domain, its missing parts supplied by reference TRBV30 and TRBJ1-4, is SQTIHQWPATLVQPVGSPLSLECTVEGTSNPNLYWYRQAAGRGLQLLFYSVGIGQISSEVPQNLSASRPQDRQFILSSKKLLLSDSGFYLCAWSVFNRATNEKLFFGSGTQLSVL.

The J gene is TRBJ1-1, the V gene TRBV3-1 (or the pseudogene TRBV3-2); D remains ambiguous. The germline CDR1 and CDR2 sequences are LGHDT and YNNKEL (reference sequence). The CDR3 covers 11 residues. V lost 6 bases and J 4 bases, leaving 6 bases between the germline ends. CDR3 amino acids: CASSRSTEAFF. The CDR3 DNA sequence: TGTGCCAGCAGTAGGAGCACTGAAGCTTTCTTT.

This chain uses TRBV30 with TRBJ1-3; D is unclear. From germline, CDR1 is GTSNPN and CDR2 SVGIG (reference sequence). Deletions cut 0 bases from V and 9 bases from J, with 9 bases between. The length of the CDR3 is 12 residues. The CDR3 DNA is TGTGCCTGGAGTGTATTAGTCGGCACCATATATTTT. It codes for CAWSVLVGTIYF.

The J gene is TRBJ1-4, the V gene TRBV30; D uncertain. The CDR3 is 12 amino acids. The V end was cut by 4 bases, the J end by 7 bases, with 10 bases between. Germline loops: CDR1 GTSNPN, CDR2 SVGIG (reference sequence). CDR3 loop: CAWNGMGEKLFF. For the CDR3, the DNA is TGTGCCTGGAACGGGATGGGTGAAAAACTGTTTTTT.

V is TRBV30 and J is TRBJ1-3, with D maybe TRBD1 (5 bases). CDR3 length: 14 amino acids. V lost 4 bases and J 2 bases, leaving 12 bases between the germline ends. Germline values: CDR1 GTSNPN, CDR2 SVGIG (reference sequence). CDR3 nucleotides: TGTGCCTGGACTCCCGGGACTGCTGGAAACACCATATATTTT. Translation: CAWTPGTAGNTIYF. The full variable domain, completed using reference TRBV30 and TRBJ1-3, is SQTIHQWPATLVQPVGSPLSLECTVEGTSNPNLYWYRQAAGRGLQLLFYSVGIGQISSEVPQNLSASRPQDRQFILSSKKLLLSDSGFYLCAWTPGTAGNTIYFGEGSWLTVV.

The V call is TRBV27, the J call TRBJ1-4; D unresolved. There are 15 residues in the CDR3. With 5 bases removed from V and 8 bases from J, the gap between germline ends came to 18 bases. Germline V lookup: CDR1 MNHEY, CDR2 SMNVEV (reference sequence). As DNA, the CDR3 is TGTGCCAGCAGTAACCGAACAGCAGCTTGGGAAAAACTGTTTTTT. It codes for CASSNRTAAWEKLFF.

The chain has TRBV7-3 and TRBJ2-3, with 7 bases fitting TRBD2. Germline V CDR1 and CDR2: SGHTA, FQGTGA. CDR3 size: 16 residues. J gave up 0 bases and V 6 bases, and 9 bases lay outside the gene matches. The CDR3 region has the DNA TGTGCCAGCAGATCTTCGGGACTAACAAGCACAGATACGCAGTATTTT. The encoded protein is CASRSSGLTSTDTQYF.

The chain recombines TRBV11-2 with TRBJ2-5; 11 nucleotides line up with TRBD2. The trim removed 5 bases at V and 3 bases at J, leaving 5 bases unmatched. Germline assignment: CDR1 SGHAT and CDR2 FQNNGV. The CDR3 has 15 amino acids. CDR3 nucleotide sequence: TGTGCCAGCAGCCAGGGGGGACTAGCGGAAGAGACCCAGTACTTC. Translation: CASSQGGLAEETQYF.

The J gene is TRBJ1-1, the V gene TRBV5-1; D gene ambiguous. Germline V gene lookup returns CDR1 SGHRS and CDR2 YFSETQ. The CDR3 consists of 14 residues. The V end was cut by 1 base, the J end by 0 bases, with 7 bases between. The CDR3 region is CASSLQSLNTEAFF. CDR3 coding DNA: TGCGCCAGCAGCTTGCAAAGCCTGAACACTGAAGCTTTCTTT.

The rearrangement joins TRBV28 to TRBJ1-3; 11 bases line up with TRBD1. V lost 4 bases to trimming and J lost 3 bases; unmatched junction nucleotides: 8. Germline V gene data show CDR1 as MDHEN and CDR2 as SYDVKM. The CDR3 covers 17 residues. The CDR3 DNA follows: TGTGCCAGCAGTTCCGGACAGGGGGCCGATCGTGGAAACACCATATATTTT. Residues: CASSSGQGADRGNTIYF.

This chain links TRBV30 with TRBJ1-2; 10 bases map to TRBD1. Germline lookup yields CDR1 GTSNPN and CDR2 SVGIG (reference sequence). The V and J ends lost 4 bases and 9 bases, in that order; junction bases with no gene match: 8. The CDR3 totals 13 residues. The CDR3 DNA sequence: TGTGCCTGGACCCAGGACAGGGGGACGAGCTACACCTTC. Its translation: CAWTQDRGTSYTF.

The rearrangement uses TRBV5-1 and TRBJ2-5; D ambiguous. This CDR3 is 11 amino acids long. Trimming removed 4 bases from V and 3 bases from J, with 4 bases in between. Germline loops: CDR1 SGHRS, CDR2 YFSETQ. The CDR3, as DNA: TGCGCCAGCAGCGAGAAAGAGACCCAGTACTTC. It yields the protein CASSEKETQYF. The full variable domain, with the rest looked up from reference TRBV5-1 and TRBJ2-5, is KAGVTQTPRYLIKTRGQQVTLSCSPISGHRSVSWYQQTPGQGLQFLFEYFSETQRNKGNFPGRFSGRQFSNSRSEMNVSTLELGDSALYLCASSEKETQYFGPGTRLLVL.

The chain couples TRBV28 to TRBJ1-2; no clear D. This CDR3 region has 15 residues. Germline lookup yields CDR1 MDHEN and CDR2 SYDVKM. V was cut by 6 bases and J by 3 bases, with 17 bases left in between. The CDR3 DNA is TGTGCCAGCAGGCTCAGCCCGGACTCGTACTATGGCTACACCTTC. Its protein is CASRLSPDSYYGYTF.